The 27 T cell receptor beta chains presented below share a single source sample, sequenced in a study of control samples from healthy donors and cancer patients. The method was immunoSEQ multiplex PCR; TCRdb's version includes in-frame clones alone and lacks a portion of them. The table has 150,000 or so clones, around 94% seen once. Sequenced: PBMCs. Receptors were obtained from a man in his sixties with colorectal cancer.

The genes are TRBV5-4 and TRBJ1-2, with D unclear. V was pared by 4 bases and J by 4 bases, with 11 bases between. The CDR3 runs 13 residues. Looked up from germline, CDR1 is SGHNT and CDR2 is YYREEE (reference sequence). CDR3 loop: CASSADRSYGYTF. CDR3 sequence (DNA): TGTGCCAGCAGCGCGGACCGAAGCTATGGCTACACCTTC.

The chain links TRBV2 to TRBJ1-1; tentatively, D is TRBD1 (5 bases). The CDR3 contains 17 residues. Germline assignment: CDR1 SNHLY and CDR2 FYNNEI. V lost 5 bases to trimming and J lost 4 bases, with 23 bases between them. The CDR3 bases are TGTGCCAGCAGTCGCGACAGTCGCTCGTCAACGACCACTGAAGCTTTCTTT. This encodes CASSRDSRSSTTTEAFF.

The chain carries TRBV6-4 and TRBJ2-6, with D unresolved. Germline-derived CDR1 and CDR2 are MRHNA and SNTAGT. This CDR3 spans 14 amino acids. Deletions cut 5 bases from V and 0 bases from J, with 5 bases between. DNA of the CDR3: TGTGCCAGCAGTCGAAGCTCTGGGGCCAACGTCCTGACTTTC. It encodes CASSRSSGANVLTF.

The gene calls are TRBV27 and TRBJ1-6; perhaps TRBD1 as D (6 bases). Trimming took off 3 bases at V and 5 bases at J, with 11 bases between the two ends. Germline V gene data show CDR1 as MNHEY and CDR2 as SMNVEV (reference sequence). CDR3 length: 15 amino acids. CDR3 in amino acids: CASSLSGAHNSPLHF. CDR3 DNA: TGTGCCAGCAGTTTGTCGGGGGCGCATAATTCACCCCTCCACTTT.

This chain uses TRBV4-2 with TRBJ2-7; TRBD2 aligns across 12 bases. Germline values: CDR1 LGHNA, CDR2 YNFKEQ. Trimming took 4 bases from V and 5 from J; bases not matched to a gene: 12. This CDR3 contains 17 residues. The CDR3 region has the DNA TGTGCCAGCAGCCCCGGACTAGCGGGGAGGCAGGGCCACGAGCAGTACTTC. Protein: CASSPGLAGRQGHEQYF.

Remarks on this clone: This CDR3 is also generated by other DNA sequences in the sample. V is TRBV24-1 and J is TRBJ1-2, with D tentatively TRBD1 (5 bases). Germline V gives CDR1 KGHDR, CDR2 SFDVKD. V dropped 2 bases and J dropped 3 bases, with 9 bases sitting between them. This CDR3 is 14 amino acids long. CDR3 protein: CATSDSGEDYGYTF. CDR3 sequence (DNA): TGTGCCACCAGTGATTCGGGGGAGGACTATGGCTACACCTTC.

CDR3 coding DNA: TGTGCCTGGAGTATCCAGCAGAGTAACTATGGCTACACCTTC. Amino acids: CAWSIQQSNYGYTF. The chain uses TRBV30 and TRBJ1-2; D gene unclear. The CDR3 is made up of 14 amino acids. With 2 bases removed from V and 1 base from J, the gap between germline ends came to 11 bases. Per the germline V gene, CDR1 is GTSNPN and CDR2 is SVGIG (reference sequence). The entire variable domain, with the rest obtained from reference TRBV30 and TRBJ1-2, is as follows: SQTIHQWPATLVQPVGSPLSLECTVEGTSNPNLYWYRQAAGRGLQLLFYSVGIGQISSEVPQNLSASRPQDRQFILSSKKLLLSDSGFYLCAWSIQQSNYGYTFGSGTRLTVV.

The gene calls are TRBV7-2 and TRBJ1-2, with D unclear. The length of the CDR3 is 12 residues. Germline CDR1 and CDR2: SGHTA and FQGNSA. V lost 2 bases and J lost 10, with 11 bases in between. The CDR3 bases are TGTGCCAGCAGCTTATTGGGGTCTAACTACACCTTC. Amino acids: CASSLLGSNYTF.

The genes are TRBV6-5 and TRBJ1-5; a weak D match, TRBD1 (6 bases). V was shortened by 5 bases and J by 6 bases, with 14 bases between the two germline ends. The CDR3 has 14 amino acids. Germline V gene sequence: CDR1 MNHEY, CDR2 SVGAGI. The CDR3 DNA reads as TGTGCCAGCAGTACAGGGCCCCCATCTCAGCCCCAGCATTTT. Its translation: CASSTGPPSQPQHF.

The chain combines TRBV15 with TRBJ1-3; D possibly corresponds to TRBD1 (6 bases). Germline assignment: CDR1 LNHNV and CDR2 YYDKDF (reference sequence). Deletions cut 0 bases from V and 2 bases from J, with 17 bases between. CDR3 length: 18 amino acids. This CDR3 is CATSREGSGRDTGNTIYF. The CDR3 DNA reads as TGTGCCACCAGCAGAGAGGGGAGTGGCAGGGACACTGGAAACACCATATATTTT.

The gene calls are TRBV19 and TRBJ2-5; tentative D call: TRBD2 (5 bases). CDR1 and CDR2 from the germline V gene are LNHDA and SQIVND (reference sequence). Trimming left V 3 bases short and J 5 bases short, with 10 bases between. The CDR3 spans 13 residues. The CDR3 sequence is CASSIGLEETQYF. In DNA, the CDR3 is TGTGCCAGTAGTATTGGACTTGAGGAGACCCAGTACTTC. The complete variable domain, with remaining parts taken from reference TRBV19 and TRBJ2-5, reads DGGITQSPKYLFRKEGQNVTLSCEQNLNHDAMYWYRQDPGQGLRLIYYSQIVNDFQKGDIAEGYSVSREKKESFPLTVTSAQKNPTAFYLCASSIGLEETQYFGPGTRLLVL.

This rearrangement joins TRBV6-6 to TRBJ2-7, with 9 bases matching TRBD1. The V gene's germline CDR1 is MNHNY and CDR2 SVGAGI (reference sequence). V was clipped by 6 bases and J by 2 bases; unmatched bases: 8. This CDR3 contains 15 residues. The CDR3 bases are TGTGCCAGCAGCAAAGTGGGACAGGGACCCTACGAGCAGTACTTC. Translation: CASSKVGQGPYEQYF.

This chain connects TRBV14 to TRBJ2-6; 7 nucleotides agree with TRBD1. The CDR3 is made up of 18 amino acids. Germline CDR1 reads SGHDN; CDR2 reads FVKESK. The V gene end was trimmed by 2 bases and the J gene end by 0 bases; junction bases not matched to a gene: 7. The CDR3 sequence: CASSQRQGPGSGANVLTF. CDR3 sequence (DNA): TGTGCCAGCAGCCAAAGACAGGGACCCGGCTCTGGGGCCAACGTCCTGACTTTC.

V is TRBV18 and J is TRBJ1-1, with a tentative D call TRBD1 (5 bases). Germline loops: CDR1 KGHSH, CDR2 LQKENI. The CDR3 runs 13 residues. V lost 2 bases and J lost 7, with 11 bases in between. CDR3 protein: CASSPSTELEAFF. CDR3 coding DNA: TGTGCCAGCTCACCATCGACAGAGCTTGAAGCTTTCTTT.

The chain has TRBV18 and TRBJ2-5; D might be TRBD1 (6 bases). The CDR3 contains 15 residues. The V and J ends lost 0 bases and 4 bases respectively, with 12 bases between them. The germline V gene encodes CDR1 KGHSH and CDR2 LQKENI. CDR3 sequence (DNA): TGTGCCAGCTCACCACCAGAACAGGGTGGAGAGACCCAGTACTTC. Amino acid sequence: CASSPPEQGGETQYF.

The chain has TRBV10-3 and TRBJ2-7; D is perhaps TRBD1 (5 bases). This CDR3 spans 13 amino acids. Germline V gene sequence: CDR1 ENHRY, CDR2 SYGVKD. Trimming took 9 bases from V and 2 from J, leaving 14 bases between them. In DNA, the CDR3 is TGTGCCATAAAAGACAGTGCTGCCTACGAGCAGTACTTC. Protein sequence: CAIKDSAAYEQYF.

The chain uses TRBV2 and TRBJ2-1; either TRBD1 or TRBD2 may fit D (6 bases each). V lost 8 bases and J lost 5, with 10 bases in between. This CDR3 is built from 12 residues. The germline CDR1 and CDR2 sequences are SNHLY and FYNNEI. This CDR3 reads CASHREDNEQFF. In DNA, the CDR3 is TGTGCCAGCCACAGGGAGGACAATGAGCAGTTCTTC.

Worth noting for this clone: The same CDR3 also results from other DNA sequences found in this sample. This sequence joins TRBV11-2 and TRBJ2-1; TRBD2 might be the D (6 bases). This CDR3 region has 15 residues. The germline V gene has CDR1 SGHAT and CDR2 FQNNGV. Trimming removed 0 bases from V and 13 bases from J, with 19 bases in between. CDR3 sequence reads: CASSLEIAAGTSQFF. The CDR3, as DNA: TGTGCCAGCAGCTTAGAGATAGCGGCGGGGACTTCACAGTTCTTC.

The chain has TRBV13 and TRBJ1-1; D unresolved. Germline-derived CDR1 and CDR2 are PRHDT and FYEKMQ (reference sequence). V lost 4 bases, J lost 4 bases, and 13 bases lay in between. The CDR3 is 14 amino acids. CDR3 loop: CASSSSLGGTEAFF. CDR3 DNA sequence: TGTGCCAGCAGCTCTTCCCTTGGCGGCACTGAAGCTTTCTTT.

This clone appeared a single time. The chain employs TRBV29-1 and TRBJ2-7; TRBD2 agrees at 14 bases. V shed 6 bases, J shed 5 bases, and the junction held 9 bases outside the gene matches. CDR1 is SQVTM, CDR2 ANQGSEA, per germline. The CDR3 spans 15 residues. CDR3 in DNA: TGCAGCGTCGCCGGCGGGACTAGCGGGGGACACGAGCAGTACTTC. Translation: CSVAGGTSGGHEQYF.

This sequence joins TRBV24-1 and TRBJ1-1; possibly TRBD1 for D (6 bases). CDR3 size: 17 residues. With 2 bases removed from V and 8 bases from J, the gap between germline ends came to 23 bases. The germline V gene encodes CDR1 KGHDR and CDR2 SFDVKD. The CDR3 reads CATSDSLGDTAGREAFF. In DNA form, the CDR3 reads TGTGCCACCAGTGATTCCCTAGGGGACACGGCAGGGAGGGAAGCTTTCTTT.

CDR3 coding DNA: TGTGCCAGCAGCTTAGCTAACGACAGGGTAGTATTCTTT. Its translation is CASSLANDRVVFF. The chain couples TRBV7-2 to TRBJ1-1; 7 bases align to TRBD1. Germline loops: CDR1 SGHTA, CDR2 FQGNSA. Trimming took 0 bases from V and 14 from J; bases not matched to a gene: 9. The CDR3 is 13 residues long.

The chain combines TRBV19 with TRBJ2-1; 10 nucleotides match TRBD1. The CDR3 totals 15 residues. The germline V gene encodes CDR1 LNHDA and CDR2 SQIVND (reference sequence). J gave up 3 bases and V 4 bases, and 3 bases lay outside the gene matches. CDR3 bases: TGTGCCAGTAGTAGGACAGGGGGAGACTACAATGAGCAGTTCTTC. Residues: CASSRTGGDYNEQFF.

This clone was detected only once. The V gene is TRBV3-1 (or the pseudogene TRBV3-2), the J gene TRBJ1-3; a possible D gene is TRBD1 (5 bases). Germline values: CDR1 LGHDT, CDR2 YNNKEL (reference sequence). The CDR3 consists of 16 residues. Trimming removed 1 base at V and 2 bases at J, with 12 bases between. The CDR3 reads CASSQVFLGPGNTIYF. DNA for the CDR3: TGTGCCAGCAGCCAAGTTTTTTTGGGGCCTGGAAACACCATATATTTT.

This chain links TRBV5-6 with TRBJ1-2, with 11 bases identical to TRBD1. Germline CDR1 and CDR2: SGHDT and YYEEEE. This CDR3 has 15 amino acids. Trimming took 6 bases from V and 5 from J; bases not matched to a gene: 9. The CDR3 nucleotides are TGTGCCAGCACTCTGGACAGGGGGCTTGAGTATGGCTACACCTTC. Translation gives CASTLDRGLEYGYTF.

V usage is TRBV19 and J usage is TRBJ1-1; TRBD1 matches 7 bases. Trimming cost V 3 bases and J 0 bases; bases outside gene matches: 7. The germline V gene encodes CDR1 LNHDA and CDR2 SQIVND (reference sequence). This CDR3 spans 16 amino acids. This CDR3 reads CASSIERGTVNTEAFF. CDR3 bases: TGTGCCAGTAGTATCGAACGGGGGACAGTGAACACTGAAGCTTTCTTT.

The gene calls are TRBV6-5 and TRBJ1-1, with 9 bases lining up with TRBD1. The germline CDR1 and CDR2 sequences are MNHEY and SVGAGI. J was trimmed by 1 base and V by 2 bases; bases with no gene match: 5. CDR3 length equals 16 residues. DNA of the CDR3: TGTGCCAGCAGTTACCCCCCGGACAGGGGGAACACTGAAGCTTTCTTT. This codes for CASSYPPDRGNTEAFF.